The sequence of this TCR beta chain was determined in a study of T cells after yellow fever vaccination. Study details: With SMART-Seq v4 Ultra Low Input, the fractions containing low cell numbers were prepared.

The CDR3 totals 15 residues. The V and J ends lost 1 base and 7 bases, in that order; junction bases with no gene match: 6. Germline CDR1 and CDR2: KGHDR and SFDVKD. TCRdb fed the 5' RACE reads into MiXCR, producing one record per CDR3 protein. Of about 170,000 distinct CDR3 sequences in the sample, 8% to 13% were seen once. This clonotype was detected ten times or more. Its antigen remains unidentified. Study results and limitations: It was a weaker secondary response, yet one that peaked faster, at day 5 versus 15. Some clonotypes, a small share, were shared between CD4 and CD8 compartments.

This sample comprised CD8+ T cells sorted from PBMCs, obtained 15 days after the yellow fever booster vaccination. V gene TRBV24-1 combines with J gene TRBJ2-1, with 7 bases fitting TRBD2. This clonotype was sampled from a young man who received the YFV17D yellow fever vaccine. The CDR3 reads CATSDLSGVGNEQFF. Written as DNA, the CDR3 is TGTGCCACCAGTGATTTAAGCGGGGTTGGTAATGAGCAGTTCTTC.